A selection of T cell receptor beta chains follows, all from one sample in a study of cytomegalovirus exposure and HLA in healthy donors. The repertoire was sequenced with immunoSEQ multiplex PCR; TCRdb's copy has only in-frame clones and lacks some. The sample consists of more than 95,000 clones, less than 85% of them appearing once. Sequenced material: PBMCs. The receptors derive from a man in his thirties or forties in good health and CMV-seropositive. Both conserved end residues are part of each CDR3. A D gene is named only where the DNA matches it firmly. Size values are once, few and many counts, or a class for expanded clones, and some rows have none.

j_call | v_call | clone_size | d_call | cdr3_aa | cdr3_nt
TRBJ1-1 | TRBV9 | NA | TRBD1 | CASSVEQGATTEAFF | TGTGCCAGCAGCGTAGAACAGGGGGCGACCACTGAAGCTTTCTTT
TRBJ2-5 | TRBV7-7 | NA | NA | CASSLGATQGETQYF | TGTGCCAGCAGCTTAGGAGCGACCCAGGGGGAGACCCAGTACTTC
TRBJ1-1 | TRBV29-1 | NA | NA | CSVERGGDGAFF | TGCAGCGTTGAAAGAGGCGGGGACGGAGCTTTCTTT
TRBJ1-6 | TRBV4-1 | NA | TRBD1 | CASSQDARGPSTYNSPLHF | TGCGCCAGCAGCCAAGATGCGAGGGGGCCCTCAACGTATAATTCACCCCTCCACTTT
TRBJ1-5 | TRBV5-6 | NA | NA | CASSEQGIKPQHF | TGTGCCAGCAGCGAGCAGGGTATTAAGCCCCAGCATTTT
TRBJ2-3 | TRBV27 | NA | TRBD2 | CASSLHPLAGGRDTQYF | TGTGCCAGCAGTTTACACCCACTAGCGGGGGGGCGGGATACGCAGTATTTT
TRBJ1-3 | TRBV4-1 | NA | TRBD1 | CASSQEQSGQLSGNTIYF | TGCGCCAGCAGCCAAGAACAGTCGGGACAGCTCTCTGGAAACACCATATATTTT
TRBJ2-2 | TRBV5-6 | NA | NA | CASSLAGWTGELFF | TGTGCCAGCAGCTTGGCAGGATGGACCGGGGAGCTGTTTTTT
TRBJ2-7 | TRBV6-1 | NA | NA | CASSEVWGPYEQYF | TGTGCCAGCAGTGAGGTCTGGGGGCCTTACGAGCAGTACTTC
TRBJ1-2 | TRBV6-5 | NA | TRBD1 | CASSYDNRGRFGYTF | TGTGCCAGCAGTTACGATAACAGGGGGCGGTTTGGCTACACCTTC
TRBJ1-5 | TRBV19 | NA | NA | CASSISVNQPQHF | TGTGCCAGTAGTATCTCAGTGAATCAGCCCCAGCATTTT
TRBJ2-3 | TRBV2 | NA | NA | CASSDGLRSTDTQYF | TGTGCCAGCAGTGACGGACTGCGAAGCACAGATACGCAGTATTTT
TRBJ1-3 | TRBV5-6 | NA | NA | CASGIRGGPGNTIYF | TGTGCCAGCGGGATAAGGGGGGGCCCTGGAAACACCATATATTTT
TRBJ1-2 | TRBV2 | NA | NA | CASSGQSWGYGYTF | TGTGCCAGCAGTGGACAGTCCTGGGGCTATGGCTACACCTTC
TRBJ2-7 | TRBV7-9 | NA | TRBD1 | CASSRSGTGAYEQYF | TGTGCCAGCAGCCGCTCCGGGACAGGGGCCTACGAGCAGTACTTC
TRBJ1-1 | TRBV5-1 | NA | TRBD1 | CASSLTGVDTEAFF | TGCGCCAGCAGCTTGACAGGGGTCGACACTGAAGCTTTCTTT
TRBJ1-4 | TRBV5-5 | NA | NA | CASSLFIAQNNEKLFF | TGTGCCAGCAGCTTGTTTATAGCTCAGAATAATGAAAAACTGTTTTTT
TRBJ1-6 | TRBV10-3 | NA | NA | CAISESGRQDSPLHF | TGTGCCATCAGTGAGTCGGGCAGGCAAGATTCACCCCTCCACTTT
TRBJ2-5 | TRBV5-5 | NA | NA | CASSLGPVGETQYF | TGTGCCAGCAGCTTGGGGCCAGTTGGAGAGACCCAGTACTTC
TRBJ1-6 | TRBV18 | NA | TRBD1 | CASSPSRTGNSPLHF | TGTGCCAGCTCACCCTCTAGGACAGGCAATTCACCCCTCCACTTT
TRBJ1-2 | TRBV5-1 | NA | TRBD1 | CASSLQGPRGGYTF | TGCGCCAGCAGCTTACAGGGGCCGCGGGGTGGCTACACCTTC
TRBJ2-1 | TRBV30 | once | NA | CAWSARDNEQFF | TGTGCCTGGAGTGCCAGGGACAATGAGCAGTTCTTC
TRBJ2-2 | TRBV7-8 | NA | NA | CASSFGSGAGELFF | TGTGCCAGCAGCTTCGGGTCAGGGGCCGGGGAGCTGTTTTTT
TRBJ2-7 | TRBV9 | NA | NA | CASSVSPGSSYEQYF | TGTGCCAGCAGCGTATCGCCGGGGAGCTCCTACGAGCAGTACTTC
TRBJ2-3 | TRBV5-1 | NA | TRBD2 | CASSTGTSFDTQYF | TGCGCCAGCAGCACGGGGACTAGTTTCGATACGCAGTATTTT
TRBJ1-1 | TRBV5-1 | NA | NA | CASSLDYRAYTEAFF | TGCGCCAGCAGCTTGGACTACAGGGCTTACACTGAAGCTTTCTTT
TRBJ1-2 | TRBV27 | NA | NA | CASSPGEAGVGYTF | TGTGCCAGCAGTCCGGGAGAGGCCGGGGTTGGCTACACCTTC
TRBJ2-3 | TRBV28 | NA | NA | CASSLRGARADTQYF | TGTGCCAGCAGCCTCCGGGGGGCTCGGGCAGATACGCAGTATTTT
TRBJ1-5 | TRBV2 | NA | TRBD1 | CASRAGQGTNQPQHF | TGTGCCAGCAGGGCCGGACAGGGAACGAATCAGCCCCAGCATTTT
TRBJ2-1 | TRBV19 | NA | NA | CASGGGGEQFF | TGTGCCAGTGGCGGGGGCGGTGAGCAGTTCTTC
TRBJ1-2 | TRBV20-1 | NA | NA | CSAAGVGYTF | TGCAGTGCCGCAGGGGTCGGCTACACCTTC
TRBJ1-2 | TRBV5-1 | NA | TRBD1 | CASSLGGQEINYGYTF | TGCGCCAGCAGCTTGGGAGGACAGGAGATTAACTATGGCTACACCTTC
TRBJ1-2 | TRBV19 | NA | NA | CASSIQGGHGYTF | TGTGCCAGTAGTATACAAGGGGGTCATGGCTACACCTTC
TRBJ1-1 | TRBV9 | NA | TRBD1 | CASSVDAGQGSGFF | TGTGCCAGCAGCGTAGATGCGGGACAGGGTTCGGGTTTCTTT
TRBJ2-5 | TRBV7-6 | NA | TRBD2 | CASSLESGGAAGTQYF | TGTGCCAGCAGCTTAGAGAGCGGGGGGGCGGCGGGGACCCAGTACTTC
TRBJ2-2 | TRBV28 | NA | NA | CASSFTGVTGELFF | TGTGCCAGCAGTTTTACGGGGGTCACCGGGGAGCTGTTTTTT
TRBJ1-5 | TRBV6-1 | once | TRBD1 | CASSGIWDRSLNQPQHF | TGTGCCAGCAGTGGAATCTGGGACAGGAGCCTCAATCAGCCCCAGCATTTT
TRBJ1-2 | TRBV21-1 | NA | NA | CASSPGTGAIPYGYTF | TGTGCCAGCAGCCCGGGGACAGGGGCCATTCCCTATGGCTACACCTTC
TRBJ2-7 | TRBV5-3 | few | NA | CARSLDRDYEQYF | TGTGCCAGAAGCTTGGACAGGGACTACGAGCAGTACTTC
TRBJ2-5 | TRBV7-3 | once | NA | CASSLNRAVGETQYF | TGTGCCAGCAGCTTAAACAGGGCAGTGGGAGAGACCCAGTACTTC
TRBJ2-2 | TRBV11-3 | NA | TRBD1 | CASSEPGTGDTGELFF | TGTGCCAGCAGCGAGCCCGGGACAGGGGACACCGGGGAGCTGTTTTTT
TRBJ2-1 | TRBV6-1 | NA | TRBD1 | CASSDPGQGAGDEQFF | TGTGCCAGCAGTGACCCGGGACAGGGGGCTGGGGATGAGCAGTTCTTC
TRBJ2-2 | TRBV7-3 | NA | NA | CASSLQANTGELFF | TGTGCCAGCAGCTTACAGGCGAACACCGGGGAGCTGTTTTTT
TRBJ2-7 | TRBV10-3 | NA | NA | CAIRTDRRDEQYF | TGTGCCATCAGGACAGATAGGAGGGACGAGCAGTACTTC
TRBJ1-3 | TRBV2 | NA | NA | CASSSPGASGNTIYF | TGTGCCAGCAGTTCACCGGGAGCCTCTGGAAACACCATATATTTT
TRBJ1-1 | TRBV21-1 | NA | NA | CASSKSQNTEAFF | TGTGCCAGCAGCAAATCACAGAACACTGAAGCTTTCTTT
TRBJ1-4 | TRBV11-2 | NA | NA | CASSLAVLTGYNEKLFF | TGTGCCAGCAGCTTAGCCGTTTTAACAGGGTATAATGAAAAACTGTTTTTT
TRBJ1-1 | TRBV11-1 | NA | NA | CASSLIQGETEAFF | TGTGCCAGCAGCTTGATACAGGGTGAGACTGAAGCTTTCTTT
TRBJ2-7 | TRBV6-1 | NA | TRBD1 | CASSESLQTGVNEQYF | TGTGCCAGCAGTGAATCTCTCCAGACAGGGGTCAACGAGCAGTACTTC
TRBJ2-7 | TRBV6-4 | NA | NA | CASSDYRLTYYEQYF | TGTGCCAGCAGTGACTATCGACTGACTTACTACGAGCAGTACTTC
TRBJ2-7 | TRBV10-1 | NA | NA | CASSESTSRSYEQYF | TGCGCCAGCAGTGAGTCGACAAGTCGTTCCTACGAGCAGTACTTC
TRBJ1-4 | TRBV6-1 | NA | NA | CASSRTETNEKLFF | TGTGCCAGCAGCCGGACAGAAACTAATGAAAAACTGTTTTTT
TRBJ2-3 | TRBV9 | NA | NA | CASSVQGTDTQYF | TGTGCCAGCAGCGTACAGGGCACAGATACGCAGTATTTT
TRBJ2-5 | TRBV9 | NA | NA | CASSTSAGLQEAQYF | TGTGCCAGCAGCACCAGCGCGGGACTCCAAGAGGCCCAGTACTTC
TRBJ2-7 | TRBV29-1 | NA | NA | CSVVGRGSSYEQYF | TGCAGCGTTGTTGGCAGGGGAAGTTCATACGAGCAGTACTTC